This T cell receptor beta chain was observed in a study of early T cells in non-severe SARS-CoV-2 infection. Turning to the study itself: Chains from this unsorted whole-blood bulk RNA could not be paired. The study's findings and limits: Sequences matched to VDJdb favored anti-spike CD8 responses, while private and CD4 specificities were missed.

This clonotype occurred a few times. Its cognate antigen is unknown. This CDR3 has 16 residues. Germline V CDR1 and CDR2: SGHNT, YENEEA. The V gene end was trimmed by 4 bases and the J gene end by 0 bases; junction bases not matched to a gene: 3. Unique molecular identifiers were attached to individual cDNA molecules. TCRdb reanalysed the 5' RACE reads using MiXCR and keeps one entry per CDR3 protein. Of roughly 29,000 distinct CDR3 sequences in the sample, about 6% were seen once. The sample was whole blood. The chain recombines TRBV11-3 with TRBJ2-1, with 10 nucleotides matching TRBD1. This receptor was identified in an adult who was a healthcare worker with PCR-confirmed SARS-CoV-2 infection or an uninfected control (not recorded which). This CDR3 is CASSSRDRGSYNEQFF. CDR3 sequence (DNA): TGTGCCAGCAGCTCCAGGGACAGGGGCTCCTACAATGAGCAGTTCTTC.